This T cell receptor (beta chain) was captured in a study of CD8 T cells in Susac syndrome. The germline CDR1 and CDR2 sequences are DFQATT and SNEGSKA (reference sequence). V lost 3 bases and J lost 5, with 13 bases in between. The CDR3 is 13 residues long. An amount of RNA that ranged from roughly 0.45 to 1 ug was reverse transcribed with random hexamers. TCRdb re-called the immunoSEQ multiplex PCR reads with MiXCR, one entry per CDR3 protein. The sample carries 100,000 to 150,000 distinct CDR3 sequences, about 95% recorded once. Sequencing of TCR beta, carried out with a high-throughput approach, was applied to CD8+ and CD4+ T cells from the blood. Negative isolation yielded the CD8+ and CD4+ T cells, while FACS enriched the TEMRA cells. Study results and limitations: The study recognized that the number of individuals in its TCR sequencing and HLA analysis was relatively small.

As concerns this clonotype: Its matching antigen is unknown.

The gene calls are TRBV20-1 and TRBJ2-5; no definite D call. The source is a human donor in good health. The material sequenced was CD4+ T cells from PBMCs. The CDR3: CSASAGLRETQYF. In nucleotides, the CDR3 is TGCAGTGCTAGTGCCGGGCTGCGGGAGACCCAGTACTTC.